In its sample, the clone carrying this T cell receptor beta chain was seen many times. A single base separates this from a much larger clone, so it may be a read error. Patients were all untreated before their thyroid surgery. This sample was included in a study of metastatic and nonmetastatic thyroid tumors. TCRdb reassembled clones from the PCR reads with MiXCR. Altogether some 84,000 clones are present, approximately 9% being singletons, with the ten largest covering around 9.2%. The CDR3 has 12 amino acids. Germline V CDR1 and CDR2: MDHEN, SYDVKM. The ends were cut back, 6 bases at V and 8 bases at J, with 10 bases in the middle.

This TCR came from a female donor with papillary thyroid cancer or a benign thyroid nodule (not recorded which). Some clones in this sample may be carry-over from other donors' samples. Sequencing used blood. This chain links TRBV28 with TRBJ2-2; the D gene is possibly TRBD1 (6 bases). The CDR3 nucleotides are TGTGCCAGCAGCGACAGGATTGGGGAGCTGTTTTTT. Protein: CASSDRIGELFF.